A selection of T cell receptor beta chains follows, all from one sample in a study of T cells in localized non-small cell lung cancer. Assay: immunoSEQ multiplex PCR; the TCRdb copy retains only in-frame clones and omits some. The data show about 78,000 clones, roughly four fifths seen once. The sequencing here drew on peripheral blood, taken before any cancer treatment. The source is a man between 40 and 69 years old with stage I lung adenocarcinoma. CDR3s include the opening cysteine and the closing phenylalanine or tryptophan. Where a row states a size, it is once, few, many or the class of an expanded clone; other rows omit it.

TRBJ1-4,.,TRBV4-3,CASSRATGGFEKLFF
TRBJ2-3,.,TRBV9,CASSAPKSGQGHITDTQYF
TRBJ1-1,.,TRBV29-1,CSAGGWKAEAFF
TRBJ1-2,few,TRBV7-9,CATQGQGASPGGYTF
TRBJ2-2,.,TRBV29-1,CSVEDRDIQSGELFF
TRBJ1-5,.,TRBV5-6,CASSLISARNQPQHF
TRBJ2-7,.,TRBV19,CASSRGQSEAYEQYF
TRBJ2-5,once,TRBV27,CASSFRAVQGARLGDETQYF
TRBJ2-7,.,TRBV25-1,CASSEASGSRRPYEQYF
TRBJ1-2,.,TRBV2,CASRGDSINYGYTF
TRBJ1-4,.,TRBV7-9,CASSAYRGLGEKLFF
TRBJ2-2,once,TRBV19,CAPSRATAGGPNTGELFF
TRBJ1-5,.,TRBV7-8,CASSLESVSNQPQHF
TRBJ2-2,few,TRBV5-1,CASRAQREVGTGELFF
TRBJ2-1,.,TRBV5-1,CASSLWEGRGNEQFF
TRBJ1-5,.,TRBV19,CASSKRERNQPQHF
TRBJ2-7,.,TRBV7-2,CASSRHGTASSYEQYF
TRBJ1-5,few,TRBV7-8,CASSVKLGKQPQHF
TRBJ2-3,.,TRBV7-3,CASSSQGRTDTQYF
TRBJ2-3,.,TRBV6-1,CASSVEQQDTQYF
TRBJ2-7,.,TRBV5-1,CASSLDGTGSSYEQYF
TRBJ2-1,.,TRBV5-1,CASSFPAGSSYNEQFF
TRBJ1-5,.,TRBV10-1,CASSDEGNQPQHF
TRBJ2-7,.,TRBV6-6,CASSSSDAGTYEQYF
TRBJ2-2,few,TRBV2,CSQREIGTGELFF
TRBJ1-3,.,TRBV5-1,CASSLGLSYTSGNTIYF
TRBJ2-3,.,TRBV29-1,CSLLGGSKADTQYF
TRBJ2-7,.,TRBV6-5,CASSPGSLQPYEQYF
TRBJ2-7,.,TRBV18,CASSLQGGEQYF
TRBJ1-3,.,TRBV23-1,CASSRANTIYF
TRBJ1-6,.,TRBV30,CAWSVSFRPGESYNSPLHF
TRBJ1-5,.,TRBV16,CASSQSKRLQGGQPQHF
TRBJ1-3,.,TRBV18,CASSQTGGSGNTIYF
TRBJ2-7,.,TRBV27,CASSLGTGSYEQYF
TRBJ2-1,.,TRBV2,CASSEDNEQFF
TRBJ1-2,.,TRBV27,CASPPREGGRPKWAGYTF
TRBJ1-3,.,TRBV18,CASSQHEGAGGFF
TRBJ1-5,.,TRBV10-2,CASRAEYDDQPQHF
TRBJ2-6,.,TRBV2,CATRGFGANVLTF
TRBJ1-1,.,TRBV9,CASSVGGLGDTEAFF
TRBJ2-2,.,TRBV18,CASSPIGQGYTGELFF
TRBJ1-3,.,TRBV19,CATRQGVAGNTIYF
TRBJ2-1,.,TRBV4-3,CASSLRLAGSYNEQFF
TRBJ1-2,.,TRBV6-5,CASTNSRTGYGYTF
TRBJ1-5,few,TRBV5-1,CASSQGTSGQPQHF
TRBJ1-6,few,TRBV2,CASKYIGAPLHF
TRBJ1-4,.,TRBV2,CASKRTLANEKLFF
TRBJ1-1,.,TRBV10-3,CAISPDSNTEAFF
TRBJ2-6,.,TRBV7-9,CASSGTGDNSGANVLTF